The 5 T cell receptor beta chains presented below share a single source sample, sequenced in a study of vaccination effects on CD4 cells after COVID-19. Sequenced by immunoSEQ multiplex PCR; TCRdb stores in-frame clones only, minus some. The data contain tens of thousands of clones, more than 65% of them singletons. Cells that had been cultured for approximately eleven days were the source of isolated CD4+ T cells. The person had PCR-confirmed SARS-CoV-2 infection between March and December 2020. Vaccination of participants consisted of two doses of either the BNT162b2 or mRNA-1273 vaccine. These receptors have no known antigen. The sample here was CD4+ T cells from PBMCs cultured without peptide, taken after COVID-19 vaccination. Source of these receptors: a human donor who had a prior SARS-CoV-2 infection.

This chain connects TRBV10-3 to TRBJ1-1; 11 bases line up with TRBD1. The length of the CDR3 is 15 residues. Germline V gene lookup returns CDR1 ENHRY and CDR2 SYGVKD. The J segment lost 3 bases and the V segment lost 3 bases, leaving 3 bases of the junction unmatched. The CDR3: CAISEKGQGDTEAFF. The CDR3 bases are TGTGCCATCAGTGAAAAGGGACAGGGGGACACTGAAGCTTTCTTT.

The chain uses TRBV15 and TRBJ1-3; D ambiguous. Germline V gene data show CDR1 as LNHNV and CDR2 as YYDKDF (reference sequence). The CDR3 totals 16 residues. V was clipped by 1 base and J by 0 bases, with 10 bases between them. CDR3 nucleotides: TGTGCCACCAGCAGAGCCCACGGAAGCTCTGGAAACACCATATATTTT. It specifies CATSRAHGSSGNTIYF.

The chain combines TRBV3-1 (or the pseudogene TRBV3-2) with TRBJ2-5, with 11 bases lining up with TRBD2. V shed 5 bases, J shed 4 bases, and the junction held 9 bases outside the gene matches. In germline, CDR1 is LGHDT, CDR2 YNNKEL (reference sequence). This CDR3 comprises 16 residues. The CDR3 DNA sequence: TGTGCCAGCAGCACCCGACTAGCGGGGAGCCCAGAGACCCAGTACTTC. Translated, it gives CASSTRLAGSPETQYF.

The genes are TRBV7-2 and TRBJ2-2; D possibly corresponds to TRBD2 (5 bases). The V gene's germline CDR1 is SGHTA and CDR2 FQGNSA. Trimming left V 5 bases short and J 5 bases short, with 9 bases between. The CDR3 is made up of 13 amino acids. The CDR3 is CASSRERTGELFF. As DNA, the CDR3 is TGTGCCAGCAGCCGGGAACGGACCGGGGAGCTGTTTTTT.

The V call is TRBV9, the J call TRBJ2-5; 13 positions agree with TRBD2. Looked up from germline, CDR1 is SGDLS and CDR2 is YYNGEE. V trimming: 4 bases; J trimming: 5 bases; junction bases outside the gene matches: 8. The CDR3 has 16 amino acids. CDR3 residues: CASSPTSGRAMETQYF. CDR3 nucleotide sequence: TGTGCCAGCAGCCCAACTAGCGGGAGGGCCATGGAGACCCAGTACTTC.